Presented here are 7 T cell receptor beta chains from one specimen sequenced in a study of OX40 agonist ivuxolimab in advanced cancers. Data came from immunoSEQ multiplex PCR; TCRdb stores just in-frame clones and leaves some out. The sample comprises fewer than 85,000 clones, just over 90% of which are singletons, and more than 0.35% rests with the top ten. Sequenced here: CD4+ or CD8+ T cells sorted from blood, sampled in a trial of the OX40 agonist ivuxolimab. The origin of the receptors is an adult with an advanced solid tumor such as melanoma, head and neck, liver or kidney cancer.

The rearrangement joins TRBV7-9 to TRBJ1-4; D perhaps matches TRBD1 (5 bases). Trimming pared 4 bases from V and 7 bases from J, leaving 16 bases between. This CDR3 region has 15 residues. Germline-derived CDR1 and CDR2 are SEHNR and FQNEAQ (reference sequence). CDR3 DNA: TGTGCCAGCAGCTCCGGGACGTTGGGAACTGAAAAACTGTTTTTT. Amino acid sequence: CASSSGTLGTEKLFF.

The rearrangement links TRBV5-1 to TRBJ2-5, with 7 bases that match TRBD2. The ends lost 6 bases at V and 4 bases at J; junction bases unmatched: 9. This CDR3 region has 14 residues. Germline assignment: CDR1 SGHRS and CDR2 YFSETQ. The CDR3 is CASKRSGAGETQYF. As DNA, the CDR3 is TGCGCCAGCAAACGGAGCGGGGCGGGAGAGACCCAGTACTTC.

The chain uses TRBV2 and TRBJ2-7; the match to TRBD2 covers 10 bases. The J segment lost 0 bases and the V segment lost 8 bases, leaving 4 bases of the junction unmatched. The CDR3 totals 14 residues. CDR1 is SNHLY and CDR2 is FYNNEI in the germline V gene. CDR3 amino acids: CASRLAGSSYEQYF. The CDR3 DNA is TGTGCCAGCCGACTAGCGGGCAGCTCCTACGAGCAGTACTTC. Drawing the rest from reference TRBV2 and TRBJ2-7, the complete variable domain is EPEVTQTPSHQVTQMGQEVILRCVPISNHLYFYWYRQILGQKVEFLVSFYNNEISEKSEIFDDQFSVERPDGSNFTLKIRSTKLEDSAMYFCASRLAGSSYEQYFGPGTRLTVT.

The chain joins TRBV4-3 to TRBJ1-2; D unresolved. The V end was cut by 2 bases, the J end by 5 bases, with 15 bases between. The CDR3 covers 15 residues. Per the germline V gene, CDR1 is LGHNA and CDR2 is YSLEER. The CDR3: CASSQTVGVAYGYTF. The CDR3 nucleotides are TGCGCCAGCAGCCAAACCGTGGGAGTCGCTTATGGCTACACCTTC.

V usage is TRBV25-1 and J usage is TRBJ2-1; D gene ambiguous. V was shortened by 0 bases and J by 4 bases, with 16 bases between the two germline ends. Germline-derived CDR1 and CDR2 are MGHDK and SYGVNS. The CDR3 contains 17 residues. The CDR3 DNA follows: TGTGCCAGCAGTGAATATGCTGGCACATTGGGGTACAATGAGCAGTTCTTC. This gives the protein CASSEYAGTLGYNEQFF.

A single count supports this clone. The genes are TRBV18 and TRBJ2-7; unclear D gene. CDR1 and CDR2 (germline): KGHSH, LQKENI. The V end was cut by 5 bases, the J end by 5 bases, with 10 bases between. The CDR3 length is 12 residues. CDR3 loop: CASSVGFHEQYF. CDR3 DNA: TGTGCCAGCTCAGTGGGGTTCCACGAGCAGTACTTC.

This chain connects TRBV19 to TRBJ2-7; 7 positions agree with TRBD2. The CDR3 runs to 14 residues. With 10 bases clipped from V and 1 base from J, the junction kept 10 bases outside the gene matches. Looked up from germline, CDR1 is LNHDA and CDR2 is SQIVND (reference sequence). The CDR3 sequence is CATWDAGDSYEQYF. CDR3 coding DNA: TGTGCCACCTGGGACGCGGGAGATTCCTACGAGCAGTACTTC.